This is a list of T cell receptor beta chains from one sample in a study of CD8+CD57+ T cells in acquired aplastic anemia. Using its own MiXCR run on the reads, TCRdb lists one record per CDR3 protein. This table holds roughly 290,000 distinct CDR3 sequences, approximately 60% found once. The sequencing sample was made of sorted CD4+, CD8+, or CD8+CD57+ T cells (not recorded which) from PBMCs. The receptors derive from a human donor with aplastic anemia. Each CDR3 is given with its conserved first and last residue. A D gene is named only where the DNA matches it firmly. Size values are once, few and many counts, or a class for expanded clones, and some rows have none.

D gene	V gene	clone size	J gene	CDR3 protein	CDR3 DNA
.	TRBV6-2/TRBV6-3	.	TRBJ1-2	CASSYSPWGGSYTF	TGTGCCAGCAGTTACTCGCCTTGGGGAGGGAGCTACACCTTC
.	TRBV7-9	.	TRBJ2-5	CASHRGQFGTGETQYF	TGTGCCAGCCACAGAGGACAGTTCGGTACCGGGGAGACCCAGTACTTC
TRBD1	TRBV15	few	TRBJ2-7	CATSGDRGGYEQYF	TGTGCCACCAGCGGGGACAGGGGCGGGTACGAGCAGTACTTC
.	TRBV7-2	few	TRBJ2-7	CASSLGANNEQYF	TGTGCCAGCAGCTTAGGGGCTAACAACGAGCAGTACTTC
.	TRBV12-3/TRBV12-4	many	TRBJ2-1	CASSNRGGSYNEQFF	TGTGCCAGCAGTAACAGAGGGGGCTCCTACAATGAGCAGTTCTTC
.	TRBV20-1	.	TRBJ2-7	CSARPRGRANEQYF	TGCAGTGCTAGACCCCGGGGCAGGGCAAACGAGCAGTACTTC
TRBD1	TRBV19	.	TRBJ2-2	CASSSRQGFGELFF	TGTGCCAGTAGTTCTAGACAGGGCTTCGGGGAGCTGTTTTTT
TRBD2	TRBV20-1	.	TRBJ2-7	CSAPGLAYNEQYF	TGCAGTGCTCCGGGACTAGCGTACAACGAGCAGTACTTC
TRBD1	TRBV7-3	many	TRBJ2-3	CASSPGGLSTDTQYF	TGTGCCAGCAGCCCAGGGGGCTTAAGCACAGATACGCAGTATTTT
.	TRBV7-2	few	TRBJ2-3	CASSLLTYTQYF	TGTGCCAGCAGCTTACTTACGTATACGCAGTATTTT
TRBD1	TRBV20-1	few	TRBJ2-5	CSASGTGGQETQYF	TGCAGTGCTAGCGGGACAGGGGGGCAAGAGACCCAGTACTTC
.	TRBV5-4	.	TRBJ2-7	CASSFQGNTYEQYF	TGTGCCAGCAGCTTCCAGGGGAACACCTACGAGCAGTACTTC
.	TRBV7-9	.	TRBJ1-4	CATRSGLDEKLFF	TGTGCCACCAGGTCGGGGCTGGATGAAAAACTGTTTTTT
.	TRBV5-4	.	TRBJ2-5	CASSLAPRGVETQYF	TGTGCCAGCAGCTTGGCCCCCAGAGGGGTAGAGACCCAGTACTTC
.	TRBV20-1	few	TRBJ1-2	CSAREEILWGYTF	TGCAGTGCTAGAGAGGAGATCCTCTGGGGCTACACCTTC
.	TRBV19	many	TRBJ1-1	CASSFGGFTEAFF	TGTGCCAGTAGTTTCGGGGGATTCACTGAAGCTTTCTTT
.	TRBV7-3	.	TRBJ2-1	CASSLSQVKEQFF	TGTGCCAGCAGCTTATCACAGGTAAAAGAGCAGTTCTTC
.	TRBV5-1	few	TRBJ2-7	CASSLDTHYEQYF	TGCGCCAGCAGCTTGGACACCCACTACGAGCAGTACTTC
TRBD1	TRBV15	.	TRBJ2-1	CATSKVTGVANEQFF	TGTGCCACCAGCAAGGTTACAGGGGTCGCCAATGAGCAGTTCTTC
.	TRBV6-2/TRBV6-3	.	TRBJ1-1	CASSYSTAEAFF	TGTGCCAGCAGTTACTCGACAGCTGAAGCTTTCTTT
.	TRBV19	.	TRBJ1-4	CASSMGGAGSEKLFF	TGTGCCAGTAGTATGGGGGGCGCGGGGAGTGAAAAACTGTTTTTT
.	TRBV20-1	.	TRBJ2-3	CSADRDHTDTQYF	TGCAGTGCAGATAGGGACCACACAGATACGCAGTATTTT
.	TRBV6-1	.	TRBJ2-7	CATNRGTYEQYF	TGTGCCACCAACCGCGGAACCTACGAGCAGTACTTC
.	TRBV29-1	many	TRBJ2-2	CSVDGNTGELFF	TGCAGCGTTGACGGAAACACCGGGGAGCTGTTTTTT
.	TRBV14	many	TRBJ1-3	CASSRSGNTIYF	TGTGCCAGCAGTAGATCTGGAAACACCATATATTTT
TRBD2	TRBV5-1	.	TRBJ2-6	CASSLPREEGANVLTF	TGCGCCAGCAGCTTGCCGCGGGAGGAGGGGGCCAACGTCCTGACTTTC
TRBD2	TRBV2	.	TRBJ2-7	CASRGLAGGYEQYF	TGTGCCAGCAGGGGACTAGCGGGAGGCTACGAGCAGTACTTC
.	TRBV7-8	.	TRBJ2-7	CASSQQGDLYEQYF	TGCGCCAGCAGTCAACAGGGAGACCTCTACGAGCAGTACTTC
.	TRBV6-1	.	TRBJ1-6	CASSEEGKLGPLHF	TGTGCCAGCAGCGAGGAGGGGAAATTAGGACCCCTCCACTTT
TRBD1	TRBV7-9	.	TRBJ2-3	CADQGAGDTQYF	TGTGCCGATCAGGGGGCGGGAGATACGCAGTATTTT
TRBD1	TRBV11-2	.	TRBJ1-6	CASSPRDSTSPLHF	TGTGCCAGCAGCCCCCGGGACAGCACTTCACCCCTCCACTTT
TRBD2	TRBV9	once	TRBJ2-7	CASSGTSGRAYEQYF	TGTGCCAGCAGCGGAACTAGCGGGAGAGCCTACGAGCAGTACTTC
.	TRBV2	.	TRBJ2-7	CASSQSKYEQYF	TGTGCCAGCAGCCAATCAAAATACGAGCAGTACTTC
TRBD1	TRBV7-2	.	TRBJ1-2	CASSLGSGTGHGYTF	TGTGCCAGCAGCTTAGGGTCTGGGACAGGGCATGGCTACACCTTC
.	TRBV10-1	.	TRBJ2-7	CASSETVVGAYEQYF	TGCGCCAGCAGTGAGACCGTCGTGGGCGCCTACGAGCAGTACTTC
TRBD1	TRBV25-1	.	TRBJ2-1	CASSRGGRGLVEQFF	TGTGCCAGCAGTAGAGGGGGCAGGGGCCTGGTCGAGCAGTTCTTC
.	TRBV12-3/TRBV12-4	.	TRBJ1-1	CASRFSGGARNTEAFF	TGTGCCAGCAGATTTAGCGGGGGGGCGCGAAACACTGAAGCTTTCTTT
TRBD2	TRBV4-2	.	TRBJ2-7	CASSQEQTSGNYEQYF	TGTGCCAGCAGCCAAGAGCAGACTAGCGGAAACTACGAGCAGTACTTC
.	TRBV5-6	.	TRBJ1-1	CASSLWGSWNTEAFF	TGTGCCAGCAGCTTGTGGGGGAGCTGGAACACTGAAGCTTTCTTT
.	TRBV4-2	many	TRBJ2-6	CASSQDQGSGANVLTF	TGTGCCAGCAGCCAAGATCAGGGCTCTGGGGCCAACGTCCTGACTTTC
TRBD1	TRBV10-3	.	TRBJ1-2	CAISPGTGGGGYGCTF	TGTGCCATCAGTCCCGGGACAGGGGGTGGGGGCTATGGCTGCACCTTC
.	TRBV7-9	.	TRBJ2-1	CASSLMGPYNEQFF	TGTGCCAGCAGCTTGATGGGGCCCTACAATGAGCAGTTCTTC
.	TRBV10-1	.	TRBJ1-1	CASSEQGYTEAFF	TGCGCCAGCAGTGAACAGGGCTACACTGAAGCTTTCTTT
.	TRBV7-8	few	TRBJ2-7	CASSSRPGTNSYEQYF	TGTGCCAGCAGCTCACGGCCGGGGACGAACTCCTACGAGCAGTACTTC
.	TRBV20-1	many	TRBJ1-1	CSARAPGENTEAFF	TGCAGTGCTAGAGCTCCAGGGGAGAACACTGAAGCTTTCTTT
TRBD1	TRBV4-1	many	TRBJ2-5	CASSPGGDRQETQYF	TGCGCCAGCAGTCCCGGCGGGGACAGGCAAGAGACCCAGTACTTC
.	TRBV19	many	TRBJ2-2	CALEHRATGELFF	TGTGCCCTTGAGCACAGAGCCACCGGGGAGCTGTTTTTT
.	TRBV7-9	many	TRBJ1-2	CASSFPGSYGYTF	TGTGCCAGCAGCTTTCCGGGGTCCTATGGCTACACCTTC
TRBD1	TRBV7-6	.	TRBJ2-7	CASSSFHRGGGEQYF	TGTGCCAGCAGCTCGTTCCACAGGGGCGGAGGCGAGCAGTACTTC